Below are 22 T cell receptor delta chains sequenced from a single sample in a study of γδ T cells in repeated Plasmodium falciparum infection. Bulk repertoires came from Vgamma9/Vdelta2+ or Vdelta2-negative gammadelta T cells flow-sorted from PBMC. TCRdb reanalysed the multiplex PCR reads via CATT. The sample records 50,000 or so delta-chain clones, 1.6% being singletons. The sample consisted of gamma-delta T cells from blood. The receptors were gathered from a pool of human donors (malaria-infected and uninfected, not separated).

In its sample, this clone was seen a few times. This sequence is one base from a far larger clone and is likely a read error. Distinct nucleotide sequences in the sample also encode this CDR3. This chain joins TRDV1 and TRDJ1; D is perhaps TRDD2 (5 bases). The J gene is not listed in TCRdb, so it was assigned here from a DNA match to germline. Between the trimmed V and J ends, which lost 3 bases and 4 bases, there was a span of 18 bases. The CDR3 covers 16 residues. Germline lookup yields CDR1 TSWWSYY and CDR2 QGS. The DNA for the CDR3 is TGTGCTCTTGGGGATCCCCTACTTACGGGGCTCGATAAACTCATCTTT. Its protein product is CALGDPLLTGLDKLIF.

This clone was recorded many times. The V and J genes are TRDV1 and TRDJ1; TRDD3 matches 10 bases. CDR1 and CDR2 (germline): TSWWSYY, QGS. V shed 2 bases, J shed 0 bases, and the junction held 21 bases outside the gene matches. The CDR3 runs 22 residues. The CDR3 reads CALGEGSRRGDWGIAYTDKLIF. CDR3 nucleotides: TGTGCTCTTGGGGAAGGTTCGCGGAGAGGGGACTGGGGGATCGCTTACACCGATAAACTCATCTTT.

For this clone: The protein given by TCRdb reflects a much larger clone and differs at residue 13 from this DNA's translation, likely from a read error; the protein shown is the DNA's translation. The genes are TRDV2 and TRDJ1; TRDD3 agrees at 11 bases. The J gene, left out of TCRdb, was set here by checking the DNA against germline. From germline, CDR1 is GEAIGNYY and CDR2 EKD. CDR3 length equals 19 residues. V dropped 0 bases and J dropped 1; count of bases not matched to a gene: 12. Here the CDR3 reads CACDTVVGDTLTGTDKLIF. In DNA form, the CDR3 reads TGTGCCTGTGACACCGTGGTGGGGGATACGCTTACGGGCACCGATAAACTCATCTTT.

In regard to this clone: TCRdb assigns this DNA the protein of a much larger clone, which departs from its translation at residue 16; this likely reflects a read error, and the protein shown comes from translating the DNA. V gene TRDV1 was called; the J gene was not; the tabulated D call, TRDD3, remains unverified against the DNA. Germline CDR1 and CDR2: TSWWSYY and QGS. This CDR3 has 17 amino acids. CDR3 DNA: TGTGCTCTTGGGGACATCTCTGGGGGATTCCTCACCGATAAACTCACCTTT. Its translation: CALGDISGGFLTDKLTF.

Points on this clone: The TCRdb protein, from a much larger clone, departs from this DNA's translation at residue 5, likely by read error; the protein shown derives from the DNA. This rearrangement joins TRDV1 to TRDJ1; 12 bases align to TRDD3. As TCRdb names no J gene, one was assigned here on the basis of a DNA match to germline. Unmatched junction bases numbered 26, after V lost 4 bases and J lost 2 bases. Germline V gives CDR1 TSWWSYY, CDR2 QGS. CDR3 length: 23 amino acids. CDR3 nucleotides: TGTGCTCTTGGGGGAAGGGTAGTTACCCGAAAACTGGGGGATACTCCCAGTACCGATAAACTCATCTTT. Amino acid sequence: CALGGRVVTRKLGDTPSTDKLIF.

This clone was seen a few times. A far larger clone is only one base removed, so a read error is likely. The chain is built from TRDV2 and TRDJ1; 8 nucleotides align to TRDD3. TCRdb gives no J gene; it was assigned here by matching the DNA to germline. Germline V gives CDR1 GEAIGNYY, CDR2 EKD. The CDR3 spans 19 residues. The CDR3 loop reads CACDNLRILGVAYTDKLIF. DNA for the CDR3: TGCGCCTGTGATAACCTCCGAATACTGGGGGTAGCGTACACCGATAAACTCATCTTT.

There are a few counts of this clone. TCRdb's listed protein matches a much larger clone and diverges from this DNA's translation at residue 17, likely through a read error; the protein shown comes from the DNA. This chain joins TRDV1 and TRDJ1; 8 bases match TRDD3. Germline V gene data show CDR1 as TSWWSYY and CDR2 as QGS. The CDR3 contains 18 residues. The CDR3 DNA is TGTGCTCTTGGACGACCGGGGGATATAATAGGGGGCACCGATAAACTCACCTTT. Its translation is CALGRPGDIIGGTDKLTF.

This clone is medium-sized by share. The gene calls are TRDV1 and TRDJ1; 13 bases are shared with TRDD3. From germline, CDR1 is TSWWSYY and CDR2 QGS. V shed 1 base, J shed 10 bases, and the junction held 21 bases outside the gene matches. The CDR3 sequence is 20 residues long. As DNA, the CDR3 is TGTGCTCTTGGGGAACACGGCGCCCCGCTACTGGGGGATACGCGTCGGGGACTCATCTTT. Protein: CALGEHGAPLLGDTRRGLIF.

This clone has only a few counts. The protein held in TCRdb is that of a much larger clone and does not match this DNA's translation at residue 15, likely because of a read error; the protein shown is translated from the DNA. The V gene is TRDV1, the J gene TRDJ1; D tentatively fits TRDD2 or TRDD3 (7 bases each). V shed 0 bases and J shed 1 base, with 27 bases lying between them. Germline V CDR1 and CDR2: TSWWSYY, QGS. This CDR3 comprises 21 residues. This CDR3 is CALGELGFPSFLGGSTDKLIF. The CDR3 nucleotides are TGTGCTCTTGGGGAACTAGGGTTTCCTTCCTTCCTGGGGGGTTCCACCGATAAACTCATCTTT.

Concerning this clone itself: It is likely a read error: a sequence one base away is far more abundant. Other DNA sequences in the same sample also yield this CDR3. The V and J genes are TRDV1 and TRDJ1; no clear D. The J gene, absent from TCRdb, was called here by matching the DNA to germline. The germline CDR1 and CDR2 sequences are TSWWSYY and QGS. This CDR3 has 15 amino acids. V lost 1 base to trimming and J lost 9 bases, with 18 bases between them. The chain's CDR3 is CALGEPQFRTPQLIF. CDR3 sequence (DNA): TGTGCTCTTGGGGAACCCCAGTTTCGTACCCCTCAACTCATCTTT.

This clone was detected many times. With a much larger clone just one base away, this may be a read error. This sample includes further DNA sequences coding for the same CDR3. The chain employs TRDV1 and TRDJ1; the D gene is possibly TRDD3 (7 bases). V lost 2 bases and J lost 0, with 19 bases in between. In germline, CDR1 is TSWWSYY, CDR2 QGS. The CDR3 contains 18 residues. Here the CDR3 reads CALGESFRGMPYTDKLIF. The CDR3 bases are TGTGCTCTTGGGGAATCCTTCCGGGGGATGCCGTACACCGATAAACTCATCTTT.

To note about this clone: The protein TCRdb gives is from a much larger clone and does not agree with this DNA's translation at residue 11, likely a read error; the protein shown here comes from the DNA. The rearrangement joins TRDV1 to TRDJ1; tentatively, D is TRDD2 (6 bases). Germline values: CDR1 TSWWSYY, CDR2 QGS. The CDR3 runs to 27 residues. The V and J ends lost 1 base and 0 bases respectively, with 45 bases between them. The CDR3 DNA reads TGTGCTCTTGGGGAACAATCCTGTCTTCCTGCCCGAATCAATCCATTTACCGCGGTCCCTTACACCGATAAACTCATCTTT. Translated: CALGEQSCLPARINPFTAVPYTDKLIF.

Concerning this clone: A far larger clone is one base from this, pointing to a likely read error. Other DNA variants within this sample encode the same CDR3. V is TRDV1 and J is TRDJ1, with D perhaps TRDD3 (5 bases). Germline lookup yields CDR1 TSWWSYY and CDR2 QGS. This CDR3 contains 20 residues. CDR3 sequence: CALGENSGPSSGVLTDKLIF. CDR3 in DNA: TGTGCTCTTGGGGAAAACAGCGGGCCATCCTCGGGGGTCCTCACCGATAAACTAATCTTT.

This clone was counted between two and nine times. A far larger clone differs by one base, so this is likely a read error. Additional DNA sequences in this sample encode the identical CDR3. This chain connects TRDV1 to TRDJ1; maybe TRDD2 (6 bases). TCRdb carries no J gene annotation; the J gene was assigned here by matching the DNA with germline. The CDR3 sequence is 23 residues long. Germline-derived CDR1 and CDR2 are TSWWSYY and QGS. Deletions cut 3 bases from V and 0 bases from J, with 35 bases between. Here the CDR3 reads CALGELGFFLPRSRGRYTDKLIF. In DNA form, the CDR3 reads TGTGCTCTTGGGGAGCTAGGATTCTTCCTGCCCAGGTCTCGGGGACGATACACCGATAAACTCATCTTT.

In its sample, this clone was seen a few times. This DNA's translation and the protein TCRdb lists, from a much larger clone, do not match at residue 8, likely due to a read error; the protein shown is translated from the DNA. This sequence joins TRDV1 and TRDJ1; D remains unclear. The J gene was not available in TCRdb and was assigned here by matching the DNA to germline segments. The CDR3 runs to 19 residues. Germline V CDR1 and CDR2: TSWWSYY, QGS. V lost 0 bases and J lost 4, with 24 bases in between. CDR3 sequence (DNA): TGTGCTCTTGGGGAACTTGTCCCACGAGACCCACGCGGAAACGATAAACTCATCTTT. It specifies CALGELVPRDPRGNDKLIF.

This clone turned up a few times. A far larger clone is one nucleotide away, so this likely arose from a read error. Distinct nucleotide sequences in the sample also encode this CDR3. CDR3 residues: CALGEPRRRDTRTPFHTDKLIF. CDR3 coding DNA: TGTGCTCTTGGGGAACCTCGGAGAAGGGATACGCGGACACCATTCCACACCGATAAACTCATCTTT. The chain joins TRDV1 to TRDJ1; 8 bases align to TRDD3. No J segment appears in TCRdb, so it was assigned here by matching the sequence to germline. Germline V gene sequence: CDR1 TSWWSYY, CDR2 QGS. J gave up 0 bases and V 1 base, and 22 bases lay outside the gene matches. The CDR3 totals 22 residues.

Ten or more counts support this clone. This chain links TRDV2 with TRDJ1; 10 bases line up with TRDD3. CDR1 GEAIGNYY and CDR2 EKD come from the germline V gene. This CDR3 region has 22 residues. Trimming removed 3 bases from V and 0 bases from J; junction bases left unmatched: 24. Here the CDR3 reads CACDPIPTIGTGGFPYTDKLIF. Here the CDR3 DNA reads TGTGCCTGTGACCCCATTCCTACGATCGGGACTGGGGGATTCCCGTACACCGATAAACTCATCTTT.

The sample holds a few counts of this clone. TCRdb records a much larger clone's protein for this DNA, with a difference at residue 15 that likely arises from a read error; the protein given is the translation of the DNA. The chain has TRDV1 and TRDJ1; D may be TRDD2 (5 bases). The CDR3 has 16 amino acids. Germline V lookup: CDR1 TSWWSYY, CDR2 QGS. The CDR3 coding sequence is TGTGCTCTTGGGGGACCGGGCGGGAACTTCCCCCATAAACTCACCTTT. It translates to CALGGPGGNFPHKLTF.

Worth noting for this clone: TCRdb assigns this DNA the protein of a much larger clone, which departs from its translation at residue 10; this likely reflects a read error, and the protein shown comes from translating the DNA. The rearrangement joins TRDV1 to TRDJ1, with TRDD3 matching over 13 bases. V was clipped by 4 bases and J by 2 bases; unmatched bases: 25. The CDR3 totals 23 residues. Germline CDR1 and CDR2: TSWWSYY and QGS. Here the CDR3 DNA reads TGTGCTCTTGGGGCTCGATTCCCAAAATCATACTGGGGGATACGCACCGAAACCGATAAACTCATCTTT. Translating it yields CALGARFPKSYWGIRTETDKLIF.

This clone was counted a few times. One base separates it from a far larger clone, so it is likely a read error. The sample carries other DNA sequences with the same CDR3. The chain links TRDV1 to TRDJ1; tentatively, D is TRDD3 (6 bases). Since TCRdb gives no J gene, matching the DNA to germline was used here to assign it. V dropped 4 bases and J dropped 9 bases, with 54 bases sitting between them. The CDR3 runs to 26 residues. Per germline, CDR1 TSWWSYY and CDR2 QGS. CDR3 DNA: TGTGCTCTTGGGGGGATTAGGTGCATAGCTGCACCAAATGCCGGGGGCGATTTACCTGGAGATACGGAACTCATCTTT. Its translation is CALGGIRCIAAPNAGGDLPGDTELIF.

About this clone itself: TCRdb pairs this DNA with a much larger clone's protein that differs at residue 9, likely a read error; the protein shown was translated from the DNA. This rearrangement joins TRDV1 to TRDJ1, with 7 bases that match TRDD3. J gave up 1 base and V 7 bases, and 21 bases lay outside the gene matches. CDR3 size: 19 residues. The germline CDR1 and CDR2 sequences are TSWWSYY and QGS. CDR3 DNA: TGTGCTCTTGCCGGAGTTTTTCTCGGCTGGGGGTTTATCACCGATAAACTCATCTTT. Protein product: CALAGVFLGWGFITDKLIF.

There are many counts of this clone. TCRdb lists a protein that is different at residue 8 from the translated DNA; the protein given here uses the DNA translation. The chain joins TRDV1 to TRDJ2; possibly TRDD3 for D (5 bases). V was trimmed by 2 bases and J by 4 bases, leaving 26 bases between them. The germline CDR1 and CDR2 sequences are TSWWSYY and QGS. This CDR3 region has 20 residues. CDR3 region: CALGETLISGIYDETAQLFF. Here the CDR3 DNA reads TGTGCTCTTGGGGAAACTCTCATAAGTGGGATTTACGATGAGACAGCACAACTCTTCTTT.